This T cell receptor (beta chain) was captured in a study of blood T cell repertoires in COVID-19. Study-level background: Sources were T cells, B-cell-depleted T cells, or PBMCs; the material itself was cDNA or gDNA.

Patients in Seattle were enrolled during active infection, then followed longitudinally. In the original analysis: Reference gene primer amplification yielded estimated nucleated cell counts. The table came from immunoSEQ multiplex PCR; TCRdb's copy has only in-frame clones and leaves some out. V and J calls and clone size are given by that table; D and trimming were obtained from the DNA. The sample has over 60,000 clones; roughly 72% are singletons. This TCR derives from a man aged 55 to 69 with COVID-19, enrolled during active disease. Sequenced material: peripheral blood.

The CDR3 here is CASSPRVGGGGREAFF. CDR3 in DNA: TGTGCCAGCAGCCCTAGAGTTGGTGGGGGGGGGCGAGAAGCTTTCTTT. The chain links TRBV28 to TRBJ1-1; D perhaps matches TRBD1 (6 bases). The CDR3 contains 16 residues. V was clipped by 6 bases and J by 8 bases, with 25 bases between them. Germline V gene lookup returns CDR1 MDHEN and CDR2 SYDVKM. The variable domain in full, completed from reference TRBV28 and TRBJ1-1, reads DVKVTQSSRYLVKRTGEKVFLECVQDMDHENMFWYRQDPGLGLRLIYFSYDVKMKEKGDIPEGYSVSREKKERFSLILESASTNQTSMYLCASSPRVGGGGREAFFGQGTRLTVV.